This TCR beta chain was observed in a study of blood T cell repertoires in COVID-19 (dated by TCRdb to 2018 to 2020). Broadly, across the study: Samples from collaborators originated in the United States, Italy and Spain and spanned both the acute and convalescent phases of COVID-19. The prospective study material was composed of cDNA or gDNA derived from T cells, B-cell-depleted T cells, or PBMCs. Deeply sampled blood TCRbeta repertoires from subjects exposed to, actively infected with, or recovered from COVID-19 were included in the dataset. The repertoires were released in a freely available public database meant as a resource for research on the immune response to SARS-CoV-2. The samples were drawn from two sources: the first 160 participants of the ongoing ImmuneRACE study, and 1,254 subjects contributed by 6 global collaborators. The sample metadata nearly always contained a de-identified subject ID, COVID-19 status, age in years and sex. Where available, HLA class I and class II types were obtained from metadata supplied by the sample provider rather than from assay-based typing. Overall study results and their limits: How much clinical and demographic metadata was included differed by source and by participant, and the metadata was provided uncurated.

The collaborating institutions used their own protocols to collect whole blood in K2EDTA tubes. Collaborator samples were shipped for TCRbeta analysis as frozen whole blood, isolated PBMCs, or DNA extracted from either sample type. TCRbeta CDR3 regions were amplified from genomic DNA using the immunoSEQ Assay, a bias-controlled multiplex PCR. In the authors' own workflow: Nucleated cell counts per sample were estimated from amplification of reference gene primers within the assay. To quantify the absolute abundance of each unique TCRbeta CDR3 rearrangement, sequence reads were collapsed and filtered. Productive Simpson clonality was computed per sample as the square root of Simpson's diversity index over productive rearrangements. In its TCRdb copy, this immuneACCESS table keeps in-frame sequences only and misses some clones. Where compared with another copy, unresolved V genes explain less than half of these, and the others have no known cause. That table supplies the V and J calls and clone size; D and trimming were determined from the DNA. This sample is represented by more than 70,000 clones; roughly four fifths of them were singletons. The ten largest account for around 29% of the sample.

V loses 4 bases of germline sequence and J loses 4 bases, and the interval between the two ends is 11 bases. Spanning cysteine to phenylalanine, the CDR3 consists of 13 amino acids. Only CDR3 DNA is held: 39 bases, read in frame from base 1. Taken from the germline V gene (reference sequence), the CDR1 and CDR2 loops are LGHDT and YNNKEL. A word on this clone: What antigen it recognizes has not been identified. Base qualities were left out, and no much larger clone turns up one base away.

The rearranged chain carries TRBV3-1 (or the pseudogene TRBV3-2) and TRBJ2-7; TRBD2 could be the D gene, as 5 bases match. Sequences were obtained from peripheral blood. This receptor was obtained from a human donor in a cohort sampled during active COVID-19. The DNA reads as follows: TGTGCCAGCAGCCGGGCCCGGGGATACGAGCAGTACTTC. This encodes CASSRARGYEQYF.